This is a list of T cell receptor beta chains from one sample in a study of PD-L1 blockade in urothelial cancer. The method was immunoSEQ multiplex PCR; TCRdb's version includes in-frame clones alone and lacks a portion of them. This table has 72,000 or so clones, about nine tenths appearing once. Sequenced here: PBMCs, sampled around atezolizumab (anti-PD-L1) treatment. These receptors all stem from a man in his sixties with urothelial cancer. Each CDR3 is given with its conserved first and last residue. The order of the fields is CDR3 DNA, CDR3 protein, V gene, CDR3 length, D gene, clone size, J gene. D genes are given only for firm matches. Where a row states a size, it is once, few, many or the class of an expanded clone; other rows omit it.

cdr3_nt: TGTGCCAGCAGCATAACTAGCGGGGGGGCAACAAATACGCAGTATTTT
cdr3_aa: CASSITSGGATNTQYF
v_call: TRBV7-8
cdr3_length: 16
d_call: TRBD2
clone_size: -
j_call: TRBJ2-3

cdr3_nt: TGTGCCAGCAGCCCAGACAGGGTTGGAACTGAAGCTTTCTTT
cdr3_aa: CASSPDRVGTEAFF
v_call: TRBV9
cdr3_length: 14
d_call: TRBD1
clone_size: -
j_call: TRBJ1-1

cdr3_nt: TGTGCCAGTAGTAAGGGACTAGCGGGAGGGCGTGACACCGGGGAGCTGTTTTTT
cdr3_aa: CASSKGLAGGRDTGELFF
v_call: TRBV19
cdr3_length: 18
d_call: TRBD2
clone_size: -
j_call: TRBJ2-2

cdr3_nt: TGCGCCAGCAGTGTAAACTTCGCCGGGGAGCTGTTTTTT
cdr3_aa: CASSVNFAGELFF
v_call: TRBV10-1
cdr3_length: 13
d_call: -
clone_size: -
j_call: TRBJ2-2

cdr3_nt: TGTGCCAGCAGCCCGCGGAGAAGCGAAAAACTGTTTTTT
cdr3_aa: CASSPRRSEKLFF
v_call: TRBV11-3
cdr3_length: 13
d_call: -
clone_size: -
j_call: TRBJ1-4

cdr3_nt: TGTGCCTGGAGTTCCGTCCCGTCTAACACTGAAGCTTTCTTT
cdr3_aa: CAWSSVPSNTEAFF
v_call: TRBV30
cdr3_length: 14
d_call: -
clone_size: few
j_call: TRBJ1-1

cdr3_nt: TGTGCCAGCGCGCTAGACCCGAACTATGGCTACACCTTC
cdr3_aa: CASALDPNYGYTF
v_call: TRBV6-1
cdr3_length: 13
d_call: -
clone_size: -
j_call: TRBJ1-2

cdr3_nt: TGTGCCAGCAGTGAAGCTCACAGGGAAAATAACTATGGCTACACCTTC
cdr3_aa: CASSEAHRENNYGYTF
v_call: TRBV6-1
cdr3_length: 16
d_call: -
clone_size: -
j_call: TRBJ1-2

cdr3_nt: TGTGCCAGCAGCGACAGGGGGTTATACGAGCAGTACTTC
cdr3_aa: CASSDRGLYEQYF
v_call: TRBV6-1
cdr3_length: 13
d_call: TRBD1
clone_size: -
j_call: TRBJ2-7

cdr3_nt: TGTGCAATACGGGGACAGGGTCCCTCTCAGTCCTCTCAAGAGACCCAGTACTTC
cdr3_aa: CAIRGQGPSQSSQETQYF
v_call: TRBV2
cdr3_length: 18
d_call: TRBD1
clone_size: -
j_call: TRBJ2-5

cdr3_nt: TGTGCCAGCAGCGGGGGGGCTAGCGGTCATACGCAGTATTTT
cdr3_aa: CASSGGASGHTQYF
v_call: TRBV5-4
cdr3_length: 14
d_call: -
clone_size: -
j_call: TRBJ2-3

cdr3_nt: TGTGCCAGCAGCTCCAGGGGGCGCAAGGAGACCCAGTACTTC
cdr3_aa: CASSSRGRKETQYF
v_call: TRBV11-1
cdr3_length: 14
d_call: TRBD1
clone_size: few
j_call: TRBJ2-5

cdr3_nt: TGCGCCAGCAGCCAATTACTAGCGGGAGTTTATGAGCAGTTCTTC
cdr3_aa: CASSQLLAGVYEQFF
v_call: TRBV4-3
cdr3_length: 15
d_call: TRBD2
clone_size: -
j_call: TRBJ2-1

cdr3_nt: TGTGCCAGCAGTCCTAATCCCCGGGGATCGAACACTGAAGCTTTCTTT
cdr3_aa: CASSPNPRGSNTEAFF
v_call: TRBV6-4
cdr3_length: 16
d_call: -
clone_size: -
j_call: TRBJ1-1

cdr3_nt: TGTGCCAGCAGCCAGACAGGGGGCGGTGAGACCCAGTACTTC
cdr3_aa: CASSQTGGGETQYF
v_call: TRBV9
cdr3_length: 14
d_call: TRBD1
clone_size: -
j_call: TRBJ2-5

cdr3_nt: TGTGCCAGCAGCCGGGACATAAGCTATGGCTACACCTTC
cdr3_aa: CASSRDISYGYTF
v_call: TRBV5-6
cdr3_length: 13
d_call: -
clone_size: -
j_call: TRBJ1-2

cdr3_nt: TGTGCCAGTACGTCCCGGGACAGGGGGTATGGCTACACCTTC
cdr3_aa: CASTSRDRGYGYTF
v_call: TRBV19
cdr3_length: 14
d_call: TRBD1
clone_size: -
j_call: TRBJ1-2

cdr3_nt: TGTGCCAGCAGTTTAGGGACTAGCGGAAACAATGAGCAGTTCTTC
cdr3_aa: CASSLGTSGNNEQFF
v_call: TRBV28
cdr3_length: 15
d_call: TRBD2
clone_size: -
j_call: TRBJ2-1

cdr3_nt: TGCGCCAGCAGCGTGGATACGGGGGGGTACTCTGGGGCCAACGTCCTGACTTTC
cdr3_aa: CASSVDTGGYSGANVLTF
v_call: TRBV5-1
cdr3_length: 18
d_call: TRBD2
clone_size: -
j_call: TRBJ2-6

cdr3_nt: TGTGCCAGCTCACCAGGTAACCGGCAAGAGACCCAGTACTTC
cdr3_aa: CASSPGNRQETQYF
v_call: TRBV18
cdr3_length: 14
d_call: -
clone_size: -
j_call: TRBJ2-5

cdr3_nt: TGTGCCTGGAGTGGGCCGGCGTGGGACAGAACCTACGAGCAGTACTTC
cdr3_aa: CAWSGPAWDRTYEQYF
v_call: TRBV30
cdr3_length: 16
d_call: TRBD1
clone_size: -
j_call: TRBJ2-7

cdr3_nt: TGTGCCAGCAGCCTAGAGGACAACACAGATACGCAGTATTTT
cdr3_aa: CASSLEDNTDTQYF
v_call: TRBV11-2
cdr3_length: 14
d_call: -
clone_size: -
j_call: TRBJ2-3

cdr3_nt: TGTGCCAGCAGTTTAACAGGGGAAGGGACCCAGTACTTC
cdr3_aa: CASSLTGEGTQYF
v_call: TRBV27
cdr3_length: 13
d_call: TRBD1
clone_size: -
j_call: TRBJ2-5

cdr3_nt: TGTGCCAGCATCACCCGGGACAGGTCCTACGAGCAGTACTTC
cdr3_aa: CASITRDRSYEQYF
v_call: TRBV9
cdr3_length: 14
d_call: TRBD1
clone_size: -
j_call: TRBJ2-7

cdr3_nt: TGTGCCAGCAGCCCCGCGGATGGGGCTAGCGGGAGGGCCTTCCTCTCCTACAATGAGCAGTTCTTC
cdr3_aa: CASSPADGASGRAFLSYNEQFF
v_call: TRBV4-2
cdr3_length: 22
d_call: TRBD2
clone_size: -
j_call: TRBJ2-1

cdr3_nt: TGTGCCTGGAGTGGTCGGACAGTTCGTGAAAAACTGTTTTTT
cdr3_aa: CAWSGRTVREKLFF
v_call: TRBV30
cdr3_length: 14
d_call: -
clone_size: -
j_call: TRBJ1-4

cdr3_nt: TGTGCCAGCAGCACGGGAGATCAGCCCCAGCATTTT
cdr3_aa: CASSTGDQPQHF
v_call: TRBV11-3
cdr3_length: 12
d_call: -
clone_size: -
j_call: TRBJ1-5

cdr3_nt: TGTGCCTGGGGCCGTCAAGACGAGCAGTACTTC
cdr3_aa: CAWGRQDEQYF
v_call: TRBV30
cdr3_length: 11
d_call: -
clone_size: -
j_call: TRBJ2-7

cdr3_nt: TGCGCCAGCAGCCAAGATAGAGGGTCTTTTGGCTACACCTTC
cdr3_aa: CASSQDRGSFGYTF
v_call: TRBV4-1
cdr3_length: 14
d_call: -
clone_size: -
j_call: TRBJ1-2

cdr3_nt: TGTGCCAGCAGATCCGGGGGAGTCGGTCATGGCTCCTACGAGCAGTACTTC
cdr3_aa: CASRSGGVGHGSYEQYF
v_call: TRBV2
cdr3_length: 17
d_call: -
clone_size: -
j_call: TRBJ2-7

cdr3_nt: TGTGCCACCAGCAGAGAAGGTAGCGGGTCCTCATTCGCCTACAATGAGCAGTTCTTC
cdr3_aa: CATSREGSGSSFAYNEQFF
v_call: TRBV15
cdr3_length: 19
d_call: TRBD2
clone_size: once
j_call: TRBJ2-1

cdr3_nt: TGTGCCATTGACCAAGCGGGCCCCATTAATGAGCAGTTCTTC
cdr3_aa: CAIDQAGPINEQFF
v_call: TRBV28
cdr3_length: 14
d_call: -
clone_size: -
j_call: TRBJ2-1

cdr3_nt: TGCGCCAGCAGCCAGGGCTTCTACGAGCAGTACTTC
cdr3_aa: CASSQGFYEQYF
v_call: TRBV4-1
cdr3_length: 12
d_call: -
clone_size: -
j_call: TRBJ2-7

cdr3_nt: TGTGCCAGCAGCCCTCCAGGGGATACGCAGTATTTT
cdr3_aa: CASSPPGDTQYF
v_call: TRBV14
cdr3_length: 12
d_call: -
clone_size: few
j_call: TRBJ2-3

cdr3_nt: TGTGCCAGCAGTACAAGTTGGAGGGACTACGAGCAGTACTTC
cdr3_aa: CASSTSWRDYEQYF
v_call: TRBV28
cdr3_length: 14
d_call: -
clone_size: -
j_call: TRBJ2-7

cdr3_nt: TGCGCCAGCATAGAGTCTACAGGGGGCGCAGACTACACCTTC
cdr3_aa: CASIESTGGADYTF
v_call: TRBV10-2
cdr3_length: 14
d_call: TRBD1
clone_size: -
j_call: TRBJ1-2

cdr3_nt: TGTGCCAGCAGCTTAGAGGCAGGCACTGAAGCTTTCTTT
cdr3_aa: CASSLEAGTEAFF
v_call: TRBV7-9
cdr3_length: 13
d_call: -
clone_size: once
j_call: TRBJ1-1

cdr3_nt: TGTGCCAGCAGCTCGCGGGGGTACCAAGAGACCCAGTACTTC
cdr3_aa: CASSSRGYQETQYF
v_call: TRBV5-4
cdr3_length: 14
d_call: TRBD2
clone_size: -
j_call: TRBJ2-5

cdr3_nt: TGTGCCAGCAGCCGAGGACAGGAGGGCTTCCACGAGCAGTACTTC
cdr3_aa: CASSRGQEGFHEQYF
v_call: TRBV11-2
cdr3_length: 15
d_call: -
clone_size: -
j_call: TRBJ2-7

cdr3_nt: TGTGCCAGCAGCCAAAGACTAGCGGGGGGGACAGATACGCAGTATTTT
cdr3_aa: CASSQRLAGGTDTQYF
v_call: TRBV4-2
cdr3_length: 16
d_call: TRBD2
clone_size: -
j_call: TRBJ2-3

cdr3_nt: TGTGCCAGCAGTGACTCTGGCAGTTTCCCCCGCTACACCTTC
cdr3_aa: CASSDSGSFPRYTF
v_call: TRBV6-4
cdr3_length: 14
d_call: -
clone_size: few
j_call: TRBJ1-2

cdr3_nt: TGTGCCAGCAGTTTAGCGGACAGCCAAGAGACCCAGTACTTC
cdr3_aa: CASSLADSQETQYF
v_call: TRBV28
cdr3_length: 14
d_call: -
clone_size: -
j_call: TRBJ2-5

cdr3_nt: TGCGCCAGCAGCTTGGTTCCCTGGCCGGGAAACTCTGGAAACACCATATATTTT
cdr3_aa: CASSLVPWPGNSGNTIYF
v_call: TRBV5-1
cdr3_length: 18
d_call: -
clone_size: -
j_call: TRBJ1-3

cdr3_nt: TGTGCCAGCAGCCAAGATTCCCGGACAGGGTCCAACTATGGCTACACCTTC
cdr3_aa: CASSQDSRTGSNYGYTF
v_call: TRBV4-2
cdr3_length: 17
d_call: TRBD1
clone_size: -
j_call: TRBJ1-2

cdr3_nt: TGTGCCAGCAGTGCCCCGGGACAGGGTGAGTCGGAGACCCAGTACTTC
cdr3_aa: CASSAPGQGESETQYF
v_call: TRBV28
cdr3_length: 16
d_call: TRBD1
clone_size: -
j_call: TRBJ2-5

cdr3_nt: TGCGCCAGCAGGAACGGTTACGAGCAGTACTTC
cdr3_aa: CASRNGYEQYF
v_call: TRBV5-1
cdr3_length: 11
d_call: -
clone_size: -
j_call: TRBJ2-7

cdr3_nt: TGCGCCAGCAGCCAAGAGGCCCAGCGATTCACCGGGGAGCTGTTTTTT
cdr3_aa: CASSQEAQRFTGELFF
v_call: TRBV4-1
cdr3_length: 16
d_call: -
clone_size: -
j_call: TRBJ2-2

cdr3_nt: TGTGCCAGCAGTGACAGGGGAGGCTATGGCTACACCTTC
cdr3_aa: CASSDRGGYGYTF
v_call: TRBV6-4
cdr3_length: 13
d_call: -
clone_size: -
j_call: TRBJ1-2

cdr3_nt: TGCGCCAGCAAGGAGGGTATGAACACTGAAGCTTTCTTT
cdr3_aa: CASKEGMNTEAFF
v_call: TRBV5-1
cdr3_length: 13
d_call: -
clone_size: -
j_call: TRBJ1-1

cdr3_nt: TGTGCCATCAGTGAGTCGGCGCCCGGAGGGGCTTTCTTT
cdr3_aa: CAISESAPGGAFF
v_call: TRBV10-3
cdr3_length: 13
d_call: -
clone_size: once
j_call: TRBJ1-1

cdr3_nt: TGTGCTAGTGGTTTGGTTCCCTTCTCGTCAGGGTTTCCCTACAATGAGCAGTTCTTC
cdr3_aa: CASGLVPFSSGFPYNEQFF
v_call: TRBV12-5
cdr3_length: 19
d_call: -
clone_size: few
j_call: TRBJ2-1

cdr3_nt: TGTGCCAGCAGCTTACGCCCCACTACCCACGAGCAGTACTTC
cdr3_aa: CASSLRPTTHEQYF
v_call: TRBV7-8
cdr3_length: 14
d_call: -
clone_size: -
j_call: TRBJ2-7

cdr3_nt: TGTGCCAGCAGCTTGACCGGGACAGGGAAAGAGACCCAGTACTTC
cdr3_aa: CASSLTGTGKETQYF
v_call: TRBV5-4
cdr3_length: 15
d_call: TRBD1
clone_size: -
j_call: TRBJ2-5

cdr3_nt: TGCGCCAGCAGCTTGGGCAGTACTACCTACGAGCAGTACTTC
cdr3_aa: CASSLGSTTYEQYF
v_call: TRBV5-1
cdr3_length: 14
d_call: -
clone_size: -
j_call: TRBJ2-7

cdr3_nt: TGTGCCAGCAGCTCTTTGGGGCAGGGAAATGAAAAACTGTTTTTT
cdr3_aa: CASSSLGQGNEKLFF
v_call: TRBV11-3
cdr3_length: 15
d_call: -
clone_size: once
j_call: TRBJ1-4

cdr3_nt: TGTGCCAGTAACCGAAGGTCCGCCAAGACAGGGTTCGGCTCCTACGAGCAGTACTTC
cdr3_aa: CASNRRSAKTGFGSYEQYF
v_call: TRBV5-6
cdr3_length: 19
d_call: TRBD1
clone_size: -
j_call: TRBJ2-7

cdr3_nt: TGCGCCAGCAGCCAAGAAAGGCCCCGGGGACTCTTGGGAGAGACCCAGTACTTC
cdr3_aa: CASSQERPRGLLGETQYF
v_call: TRBV4-3
cdr3_length: 18
d_call: -
clone_size: -
j_call: TRBJ2-5

cdr3_nt: TGTGCCATCAGTGGTGCACAGTTGGGTGAAAAACTGTTTTTT
cdr3_aa: CAISGAQLGEKLFF
v_call: TRBV10-3
cdr3_length: 14
d_call: -
clone_size: -
j_call: TRBJ1-4

cdr3_nt: TGCGCCAGCAGCCAAGTCCTAGGGACATCCTACGAGCAGTACTTC
cdr3_aa: CASSQVLGTSYEQYF
v_call: TRBV4-3
cdr3_length: 15
d_call: -
clone_size: -
j_call: TRBJ2-7